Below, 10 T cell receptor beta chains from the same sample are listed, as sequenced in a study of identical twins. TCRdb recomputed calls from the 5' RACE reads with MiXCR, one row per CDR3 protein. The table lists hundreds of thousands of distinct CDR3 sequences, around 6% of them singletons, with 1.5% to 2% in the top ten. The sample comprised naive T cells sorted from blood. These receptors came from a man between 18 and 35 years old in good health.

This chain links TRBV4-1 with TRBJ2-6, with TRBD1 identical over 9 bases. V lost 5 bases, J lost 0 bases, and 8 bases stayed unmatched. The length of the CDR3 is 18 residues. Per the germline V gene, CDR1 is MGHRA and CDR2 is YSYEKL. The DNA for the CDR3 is TGCGCCAGCAGCACTCCGGGACAGGGACCCTCTGGGGCCAACGTCCTGACTTTC. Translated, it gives CASSTPGQGPSGANVLTF.

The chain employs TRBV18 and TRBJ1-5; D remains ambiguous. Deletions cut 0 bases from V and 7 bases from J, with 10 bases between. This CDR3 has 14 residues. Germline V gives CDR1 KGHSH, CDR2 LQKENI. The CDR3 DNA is TGTGCCAGCTCACCACCGGAGATTAGGCAGCCCCAGCATTTT. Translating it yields CASSPPEIRQPQHF. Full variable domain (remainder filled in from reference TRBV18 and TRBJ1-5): NAGVMQNPRHLVRRRGQEARLRCSPMKGHSHVYWYRQLPEEGLKFMVYLQKENIIDESGMPKERFSAEFPKEGPSILRIQQVVRGDSAAYFCASSPPEIRQPQHFGDGTRLSIL.

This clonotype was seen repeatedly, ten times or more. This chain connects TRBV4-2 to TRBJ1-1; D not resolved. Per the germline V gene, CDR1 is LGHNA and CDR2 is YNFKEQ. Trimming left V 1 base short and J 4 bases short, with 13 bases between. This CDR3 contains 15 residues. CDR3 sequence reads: CASSQAPLAATEAFF. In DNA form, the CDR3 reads TGTGCCAGCAGCCAAGCCCCTTTGGCGGCCACTGAAGCTTTCTTT.

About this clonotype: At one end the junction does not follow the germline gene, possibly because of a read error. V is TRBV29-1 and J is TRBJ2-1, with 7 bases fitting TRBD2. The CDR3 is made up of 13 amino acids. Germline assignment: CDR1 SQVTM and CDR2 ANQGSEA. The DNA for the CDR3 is TGCAGCGTTGAAGATCGGGCTGCGGGGGAGCAGTTATTC. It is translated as CSVEDRAAGEQLF.

In DNA, the CDR3 is TGTGCCAGCAGCCCGACTACGGGACTAGTTGACACCGGGGAGCTGTTTTTT. Its translation: CASSPTTGLVDTGELFF. The J gene is TRBJ2-2, the V gene TRBV11-2, with 8 bases that match TRBD2. This CDR3 has 17 amino acids. The V segment lost 5 bases and the J segment 3 bases; nucleotides outside the gene matches: 11. Germline lookup yields CDR1 SGHAT and CDR2 FQNNGV.

The CDR3 DNA reads as TGCAGTGCTAAGGATCAAACAGGGCAACTAAGTCGCGAGCAGTACTTC. Residues: CSAKDQTGQLSREQYF. The chain joins TRBV20-1 to TRBJ2-7; the D gene is possibly TRBD1 (6 bases). The germline V gene has CDR1 DFQATT and CDR2 SNEGSKA (reference sequence). The CDR3 spans 16 residues. V lost 4 bases, J lost 6 bases, and 25 bases lay in between.

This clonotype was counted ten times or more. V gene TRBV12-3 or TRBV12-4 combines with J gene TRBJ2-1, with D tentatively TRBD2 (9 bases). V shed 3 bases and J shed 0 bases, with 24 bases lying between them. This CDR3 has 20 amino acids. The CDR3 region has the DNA TGTGCCAGCAGTTTCAGGGGGCGAAGCGGGAGGCCGAGCTCCTACAATGAGCAGTTCTTC. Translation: CASSFRGRSGRPSSYNEQFF.

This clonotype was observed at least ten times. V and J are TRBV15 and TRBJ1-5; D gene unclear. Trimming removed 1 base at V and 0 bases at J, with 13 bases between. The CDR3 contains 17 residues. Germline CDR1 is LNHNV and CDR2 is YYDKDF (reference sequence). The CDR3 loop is CATSRVSVADSNQPQHF. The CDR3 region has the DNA TGTGCCACCAGCAGAGTCTCCGTGGCGGATAGCAATCAGCCCCAGCATTTT.

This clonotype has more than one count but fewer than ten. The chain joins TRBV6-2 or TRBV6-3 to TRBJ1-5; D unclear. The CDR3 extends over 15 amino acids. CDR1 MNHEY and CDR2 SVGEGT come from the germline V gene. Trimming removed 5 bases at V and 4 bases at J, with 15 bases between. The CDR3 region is CASSIGRSINQPQHF. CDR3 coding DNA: TGTGCCAGCAGTATAGGTCGGAGCATAAATCAGCCCCAGCATTTT.

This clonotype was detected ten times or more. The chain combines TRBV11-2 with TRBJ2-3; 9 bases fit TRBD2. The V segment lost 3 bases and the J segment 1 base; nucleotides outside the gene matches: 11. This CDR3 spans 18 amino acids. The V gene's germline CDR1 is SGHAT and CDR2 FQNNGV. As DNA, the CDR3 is TGTGCCAGCAGCTTCTCTAGCGGGATGCCGAGAGGCACAGATACGCAGTATTTT. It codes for CASSFSSGMPRGTDTQYF.